These T cell receptor beta chains were read from a single sample in a study of cytomegalovirus exposure and HLA in healthy donors. Profiled with immunoSEQ multiplex PCR; TCRdb holds only in-frame clones, not every one. This sample's table reports 150,000 to 200,000 clones. Specimen: PBMCs. These receptors all stem from a man under 40 in good health and CMV-seronegative. The CDR3 runs from the conserved cysteine through the conserved F or W. The D gene is left open where the match is weak.

j_call v_call cdr3_length d_call cdr3_aa cdr3_nt
TRBJ1-5 TRBV5-4 14 - CASSLDRENQPQHF TGTGCCAGCAGCTTGGACAGGGAAAATCAGCCCCAGCATTTT
TRBJ1-2 TRBV2 14 TRBD1 CASSGAGGGYGYTF TGTGCCAGCAGTGGGGCAGGGGGCGGCTATGGCTACACCTTC
TRBJ1-1 TRBV6-1 14 TRBD1 CASSSRQGNTEAFF TGTGCCAGCAGTTCTAGACAGGGGAACACTGAAGCTTTCTTT
TRBJ2-5 TRBV5-4 15 TRBD2 CASSLAGGRSETQYF TGTGCCAGCAGCTTGGCCGGCGGGAGGTCAGAGACCCAGTACTTC
TRBJ1-4 TRBV5-1 15 - CASSLGHGNNEKLFF TGCGCCAGCAGCTTGGGGCACGGGAATAATGAAAAACTGTTTTTT
TRBJ1-6 TRBV7-2 12 - CASSLGQQALHF TGTGCCAGCAGCTTAGGGCAGCAGGCCCTCCACTTT
TRBJ2-7 TRBV29-1 13 TRBD1 CSAGTGGGYEQYF TGCAGCGCCGGGACAGGGGGTGGATACGAGCAGTACTTC
TRBJ2-1 TRBV2 14 - CASSVERPYNEQFF TGTGCCAGCAGTGTAGAGCGGCCCTACAATGAGCAGTTCTTC
TRBJ2-3 TRBV4-1 18 - CASSQENGGPSSTDTQYF TGCGCCAGCAGCCAAGAAAACGGGGGGCCTTCTAGCACAGATACGCAGTATTTT
TRBJ1-3 TRBV4-2 17 - CASSQVLTGISGNTIYF TGTGCCAGCAGCCAAGTTCTTACAGGAATCTCTGGAAACACCATATATTTT
TRBJ1-2 TRBV19 13 - CASTGWGNYGYTF TGTGCCAGTACAGGGTGGGGTAACTATGGCTACACCTTC
TRBJ1-1 TRBV21-1 19 - CASSKGVPGQRAANTEAFF TGTGCCAGCAGCAAAGGCGTACCGGGACAGCGGGCAGCGAACACTGAAGCTTTCTTT
TRBJ1-1 TRBV5-5 15 TRBD1 CASLRQGSLNTEAFF TGTGCCAGCCTTAGACAGGGAAGCCTGAACACTGAAGCTTTCTTT
TRBJ2-7 TRBV4-1 15 TRBD1 CASSLYWTGGYEQYF TGCGCCAGCAGCCTATACTGGACAGGGGGATACGAGCAGTACTTC
TRBJ2-1 TRBV2 14 - CASREGSSYNEQFF TGTGCCAGCAGAGAGGGTAGCTCCTACAATGAGCAGTTCTTC
TRBJ1-1 TRBV5-5 14 - CASTSLTGNTEAFF TGTGCCAGCACCTCCCTGACAGGGAACACTGAAGCTTTCTTT
TRBJ2-2 TRBV19 13 TRBD2 CASMREGTGELFF TGTGCCAGTATGAGGGAGGGCACCGGGGAGCTGTTTTTT
TRBJ1-3 TRBV29-1 13 - CSVQGFAGNTIYF TGCAGCGTTCAGGGATTTGCTGGAAACACCATATATTTT
TRBJ2-3 TRBV5-5 12 TRBD2 CASSLGGSTQYF TGTGCCAGCAGCTTGGGCGGGAGTACGCAGTATTTT
TRBJ2-5 TRBV5-1 15 TRBD2 CASSTTGGIMETQYF TGCGCCAGCAGCACTACGGGGGGTATAATGGAGACCCAGTACTTC
TRBJ1-2 TRBV6-5 14 - CASSYSPVTYGYTF TGTGCCAGCAGTTATAGCCCGGTGACCTATGGCTACACCTTC
TRBJ2-1 TRBV4-1 14 - CASTTLGRGGEQFF TGCGCCAGCACCACCCTTGGCAGGGGCGGTGAGCAGTTCTTC
TRBJ2-6 TRBV7-2 19 - CASSLEVGSRVTGANVLTF TGTGCCAGCAGCTTGGAGGTAGGGAGCCGGGTAACAGGGGCCAACGTCCTGACTTTC
TRBJ2-7 TRBV19 15 TRBD2 CASSAQREGLFEQYF TGTGCCAGTAGTGCCCAGCGGGAGGGCCTTTTCGAGCAGTACTTC
TRBJ1-3 TRBV4-3 17 - CASSQDSGRGTGNTIYF TGCGCCAGCAGCCAAGATAGTGGCAGGGGTACCGGAAACACCATATATTTT
TRBJ1-1 TRBV6-5 14 - CASSYSYLGTEAFF TGTGCCAGCAGTTACTCGTACCTAGGCACTGAAGCTTTCTTT
TRBJ2-1 TRBV5-3 15 TRBD1 CARGTVAEGYNEQFF TGTGCCAGAGGGACAGTAGCCGAAGGGTACAATGAGCAGTTCTTC
TRBJ2-7 TRBV7-9 14 - CASSNAGDLYEQYF TGTGCCAGCAGCAACGCAGGGGATTTATACGAGCAGTACTTC
TRBJ1-3 TRBV5-1 16 - CASSLGVRNSGNTIYF TGCGCCAGCAGCTTGGGGGTGCGGAATTCTGGAAACACCATATATTTT
TRBJ2-3 TRBV10-2 13 TRBD2 CASIAGGGDTQYF TGCGCCAGCATAGCGGGGGGGGGAGATACGCAGTATTTT
TRBJ2-5 TRBV7-7 15 - CASSLGGDRRETQYF TGTGCCAGCAGCCTAGGGGGGGACAGGCGGGAGACCCAGTACTTC
TRBJ1-1 TRBV28 13 - CASSLSVNTEAFF TGTGCCAGCAGTTTGTCAGTGAACACTGAAGCTTTCTTT
TRBJ1-5 TRBV4-2 16 TRBD1 CASSPGQGFGNQPQHF TGTGCCAGCAGCCCGGGACAGGGTTTCGGCAATCAGCCCCAGCATTTT
TRBJ1-2 TRBV27 18 TRBD1 CASSPRQGSSPFYSGYTF TGTGCCAGCAGTCCCAGACAGGGATCTAGCCCGTTTTACTCTGGCTACACCTTC
TRBJ1-1 TRBV23-1 12 - CASSPVRCEAFF TGCGCCAGCAGTCCTGTCCGGTGTGAAGCTTTCTTT
TRBJ2-7 TRBV7-9 15 TRBD1 CASSRGTDYPYEQYF TGTGCCAGCAGCAGGGGGACAGACTATCCCTACGAGCAGTACTTC
TRBJ1-1 TRBV25-1 15 TRBD1 CASSPTGGLGTEAFF TGTGCCAGCAGTCCGACAGGGGGTTTGGGCACTGAAGCTTTCTTT
TRBJ1-4 TRBV6-1 12 - CASSLGAIKMFF TGTGCCAGCAGTCTGGGGGCAATAAAAATGTTTTTT
TRBJ2-5 TRBV10-3 15 TRBD2 CAISWTSGDQETQYF TGTGCCATCAGCTGGACTAGCGGGGACCAAGAGACCCAGTACTTC
TRBJ2-2 TRBV5-1 14 - CASSWGLDTGELFF TGCGCCAGCAGCTGGGGGCTAGACACCGGGGAGCTGTTTTTT
TRBJ2-2 TRBV27 16 - CASSWGGGQPTGELFF TGTGCCAGCAGTTGGGGAGGTGGACAACCTACCGGGGAGCTGTTTTTT
TRBJ2-2 TRBV27 17 - CASSRGIIDSRVGELFF TGTGCCAGCAGTCGGGGGATTATCGATTCCAGGGTCGGGGAGCTGTTTTTT
TRBJ1-5 TRBV19 13 - CALDRGSNQPQHF TGTGCCCTTGACCGGGGGAGCAATCAGCCCCAGCATTTT
TRBJ2-7 TRBV29-1 12 - CSVLASSYEQYF TGCAGCGTCCTTGCCAGTTCCTACGAGCAGTACTTC
TRBJ1-4 TRBV27 14 - CASSLKGRGEKLFF TGTGCCAGCAGTTTAAAGGGTAGGGGTGAAAAACTGTTTTTT
TRBJ1-4 TRBV6-1 16 TRBD1 CASSEEAGQGDEKLFF TGTGCCAGCAGTGAAGAGGCGGGACAGGGGGATGAAAAACTGTTTTTT
TRBJ2-5 TRBV29-1 10 - CSANQETQYF TGCAGCGCCAACCAAGAGACCCAGTACTTC
TRBJ2-7 TRBV6-6 15 TRBD2 CASRGAGGRSYEQYF TGTGCCAGCAGGGGCGCGGGCGGGAGGTCCTACGAGCAGTACTTC
TRBJ2-3 TRBV5-1 13 - CASSSTNRDTQYF TGCGCCAGCAGCTCAACTAACAGGGACACGCAGTATTTT
TRBJ1-2 TRBV19 11 - CASRQQYGYTF TGTGCCAGTAGACAACAGTATGGCTACACCTTC
TRBJ2-4 TRBV5-6 13 - CASSLSSWNIQYF TGTGCCAGCAGCTTGTCGAGTTGGAACATTCAGTACTTC
TRBJ1-2 TRBV7-2 13 - CASSLGTSGGYTF TGTGCCAGCAGCTTAGGGACAAGCGGGGGCTACACCTTC